The clone carrying this T cell receptor beta chain was seen many times. The germline V gene has CDR1 SQVTM and CDR2 ANQGSEA. The CDR3 has 14 amino acids. With 4 bases removed from V and 7 bases from J, the gap between germline ends came to 16 bases. The data were obtained in a study of T cell repertoires in cytomegalovirus infection. MiXCR, run by TCRdb on the reads, gives a single entry per CDR3 protein. The data contain approximately 140,000 distinct CDR3 sequences, approximately 5.9% of them singletons. The clonotype was recovered from a human donor in good health (CMV status not recorded). Some clones in this sample may be carry-over from other donors' samples. This chain uses TRBV29-1 with TRBJ1-4; D gene ambiguous. The sequenced material came from PBMCs. The CDR3 is CSVVTSLKGEKLFF. The DNA for the CDR3 is TGCAGCGTTGTAACTTCACTAAAGGGTGAAAAACTGTTTTTT.